The 8 T cell receptor beta chains presented below share a single source sample, sequenced in a study of T cell responses to AZD1222 COVID-19 vaccine. Produced via immunoSEQ multiplex PCR; TCRdb's table is partial and in-frame only. Of roughly 140,000 clones listed, roughly 90% were seen once; the top ten hold about 1.6%. The input for sequencing was peripheral blood, taken 28 days after the second AZD1222 dose. The receptor source for this set is an adult who received the AZD1222 COVID-19 vaccine.

The CDR3 reads CASSHWLPTLSGDSYNEQFF. The CDR3, as DNA: TGTGCCAGCAGCCACTGGCTGCCGACCCTTAGCGGGGACTCCTACAATGAGCAGTTCTTC. The chain recombines TRBV3-1 (or the pseudogene TRBV3-2) with TRBJ2-1; 8 positions match TRBD2. The CDR3 runs 20 residues. The J segment lost 0 bases and the V segment lost 3 bases, leaving 16 bases of the junction unmatched. CDR1 is LGHDT and CDR2 is YNNKEL in the germline V gene (reference sequence).

Only one count was recorded for this clone. The chain has TRBV6-5 and TRBJ2-7; the D gene is possibly TRBD2 (5 bases). The CDR3 extends over 16 amino acids. V shed 2 bases and J shed 0 bases, with 14 bases lying between them. The germline V gene has CDR1 MNHEY and CDR2 SVGAGI. CDR3 nucleotides: TGTGCCAGCAGTTACCGTATAGCGCTTAGCTCCTACGAGCAGTACTTC. Translated, it gives CASSYRIALSSYEQYF.

CDR3 in amino acids: CASGIADYGYTF. CDR3 in DNA: TGTGCCAGCGGAATAGCGGACTATGGCTACACCTTC. The rearrangement uses TRBV27 and TRBJ1-2; D is undetermined. V lost 8 bases to trimming and J lost 3 bases, with 10 bases between them. Germline V gene lookup returns CDR1 MNHEY and CDR2 SMNVEV (reference sequence). The CDR3 length is 12 residues.

This sequence joins TRBV19 and TRBJ1-4; 11 bases are shared with TRBD1. V was clipped by 2 bases and J by 8 bases; unmatched bases: 7. Germline V CDR1 and CDR2: LNHDA, SQIVND (reference sequence). The CDR3 is made up of 16 amino acids. CDR3 protein: CASSIKGTGGREKLFF. The CDR3 bases are TGTGCCAGTAGTATAAAAGGGACAGGGGGACGCGAAAAACTGTTTTTT.

This clone was seen only once. The chain joins TRBV6-5 to TRBJ2-5, with no clear D. Germline CDR1 reads MNHEY; CDR2 reads SVGAGI. This CDR3 spans 14 amino acids. Between the trimmed V and J ends, which lost 0 bases and 4 bases, there was a span of 9 bases. Written as DNA, the CDR3 is TGTGCCAGCAGTTACTCGACTGGGCCAGAGACCCAGTACTTC. Its protein is CASSYSTGPETQYF.

On this clone: At one of its ends the junction is not consistent with the germline gene, which may arise from a read error. This chain joins TRBV6-6 and TRBJ1-1; possible D gene TRBD1, 6 bases. CDR1 and CDR2 from the germline V gene are MNHNY and SVGAGI (reference sequence). The CDR3 spans 14 residues. CDR3 protein: CASTYIDRNAEAFF. For the CDR3, the DNA is TGTGCCAGTACCTATATCGACAGGAACGCTGAAGCTTTCTTT.

The chain carries TRBV19 and TRBJ2-5; possibly TRBD1 or TRBD2 for D (5 bases each). The CDR3 totals 14 residues. Trimming cost V 6 bases and J 3 bases, with 14 bases left between them. CDR1 and CDR2 (germline): LNHDA, SQIVND (reference sequence). The CDR3 nucleotides read TGTGCCAGTAGCGAGCCGGGACGTAAAGAGACCCAGTACTTC. Protein: CASSEPGRKETQYF.

The rearrangement joins TRBV18 to TRBJ1-1, with unresolved D. This CDR3 comprises 13 residues. Trimming shortened V by 6 bases and J by 0 bases, and 8 bases separated the two germline ends. From germline, CDR1 is KGHSH and CDR2 LQKENI. The CDR3 reads CASSDTLNTEAFF. The CDR3 DNA is TGTGCCAGCTCTGACACATTGAACACTGAAGCTTTCTTT.